Included here is one T cell receptor beta chain sequence, with context. The table came from immunoSEQ multiplex PCR; TCRdb's copy has only in-frame clones and leaves some out. In the table there are some 460,000 clones, around 90% of which are singletons. Across about two dozen US areas, participants ranged in age from about 18 to 90 years. Clinical histories supplied by participants themselves formed the basis of cohort assignment. In Cohort 3, a recovered donor had either two negative PCRs, clearance, or symptom resolution. This sample stems from a study of blood T cell repertoires in COVID-19. Study overall: Nucleic acid was either cDNA or gDNA, and it came from T cells, B-cell-depleted T cells, or PBMCs.

The CDR3 runs 14 residues. CDR1 and CDR2 (germline): SEHNR, FQNEAQ (reference sequence). V was cut by 5 bases and J by 2 bases, with 13 bases left in between. The sequenced sample was PBMCs or T cells enriched from blood (not recorded which). The chain joins TRBV7-9 to TRBJ2-7; the D gene is possibly TRBD1 (6 bases). The clonotype comes from a woman aged 18-30 years who had recovered from COVID-19. The CDR3 DNA reads as TGTGCCAGCAGCGCCGGGACAAATACCTACGAGCAGTACTTC. Translated: CASSAGTNTYEQYF.